This is a list of T cell receptor beta chains from one sample in a study of cytomegalovirus exposure and HLA in healthy donors. The repertoire was sequenced with immunoSEQ multiplex PCR; TCRdb's copy has only in-frame clones and lacks some. This repertoire includes 30,000 to 40,000 clones. The sample was PBMCs. These TCRs come from a human donor in good health. Each CDR3 is given with its conserved first and last residue. The order of the fields is J gene, D gene, clone size, V gene, CDR3 protein, CDR3 DNA. D genes are given only for firm matches. Not all rows give a size; the values are once, few, many and, for expanded clones, a class.

TRBJ2-2 . . TRBV11-3 CASSSRVGAGELFF TGTGCCAGCAGCTCTCGAGTCGGGGCCGGGGAGCTGTTTTTT
TRBJ1-5 TRBD1 . TRBV10-3 CAALARTGGTGNQPQHF TGTGCCGCCCTAGCGAGGACAGGGGGCACCGGCAATCAGCCCCAGCATTTT
TRBJ2-7 TRBD1 . TRBV15 CATSETGSDYEQYF TGTGCCACCAGCGAGACAGGGTCCGACTACGAGCAGTACTTC
TRBJ2-7 . . TRBV5-1 CASSLKWLPYEQYF TGCGCCAGCAGCTTGAAGTGGCTCCCCTACGAGCAGTACTTC
TRBJ1-1 . . TRBV11-2 CASSTTGYTEAFF TGTGCCAGCAGCACGACAGGTTACACTGAAGCTTTCTTT
TRBJ1-2 TRBD1 . TRBV4-1 CASSHRDRGANGYTF TGCGCCAGCAGTCACCGGGACAGGGGGGCGAATGGCTACACCTTC
TRBJ2-1 . . TRBV4-2 CASSQEADQHRVNNEQFF TGTGCCAGCAGCCAAGAAGCGGACCAGCACAGGGTTAACAATGAGCAGTTCTTC
TRBJ2-1 TRBD2 . TRBV7-9 CASSLGSGGINEQFF TGTGCCAGCAGCTTAGGTAGCGGGGGGATCAATGAGCAGTTCTTC
TRBJ2-7 . . TRBV28 CASSLSELISYEQYF TGTGCCAGCAGTTTAAGTGAGCTCATCTCCTACGAGCAGTACTTC
TRBJ2-3 TRBD1 . TRBV18 CASSQTRGQGASTDTQYF TGTGCCAGCTCACAAACACGGGGACAGGGGGCGAGCACAGATACGCAGTATTTT
TRBJ1-5 . . TRBV28 CASTLGEAQHF TGTGCCAGCACCCTCGGGGAAGCCCAGCATTTT
TRBJ1-5 TRBD1 . TRBV19 CASSIGTGRFQPQHF TGTGCCAGTAGTATCGGGACAGGGAGATTTCAGCCCCAGCATTTT
TRBJ1-3 . . TRBV29-1 CSVTTQGSNTIYF TGCAGCGTTACCACGCAGGGGAGCAACACCATATATTTT
TRBJ2-3 TRBD2 . TRBV30 CAGSPSGGIRDTQYF TGTGCCGGGAGTCCTAGCGGGGGGATCAGAGATACGCAGTATTTT
TRBJ2-5 TRBD2 . TRBV18 CASSPNYRLAGKETQYF TGTGCCAGCTCACCAAATTATAGACTAGCGGGAAAAGAGACCCAGTACTTC
TRBJ1-2 TRBD1 . TRBV7-9 CASSLVRGQGNGYTF TGTGCCAGCAGCTTAGTCAGGGGACAGGGGAATGGCTACACCTTC
TRBJ1-4 . . TRBV18 CASSPQRSSGGNEKLFF TGTGCCAGCTCACCACAACGATCGTCCGGGGGGAATGAAAAACTGTTTTTT
TRBJ1-6 . . TRBV5-4 CASSLSGSPLHF TGTGCCAGCAGCTTGAGCGGTTCACCCCTCCACTTT
TRBJ2-7 TRBD1 . TRBV5-1 CASSLESAGGHEQYF TGCGCCAGCAGCTTGGAGTCCGCAGGGGGCCACGAGCAGTACTTC
TRBJ1-4 TRBD1 . TRBV30 CAWRGDSNEKLFF TGTGCCTGGAGAGGGGACAGTAATGAAAAACTGTTTTTT
TRBJ2-2 TRBD1 medium-sized TRBV19 CASSMGRGIVGELFF TGTGCCAGTAGTATGGGCAGGGGGATCGTCGGGGAGCTGTTTTTT
TRBJ1-1 . . TRBV5-4 CASRHMNTEAFF TGTGCCAGCAGACACATGAACACTGAAGCTTTCTTT
TRBJ1-1 . . TRBV7-9 CASSLGTLNTEAFF TGTGCCAGCAGCCTCGGGACACTGAACACTGAAGCTTTCTTT
TRBJ2-2 . . TRBV15 CATTGGSGELFF TGTGCCACCACGGGGGGCAGCGGGGAGCTGTTTTTT
TRBJ1-5 TRBD1 . TRBV10-3 CAISPGTGPHSNQPQHF TGTGCCATCAGTCCCGGGACAGGGCCTCATAGCAATCAGCCCCAGCATTTT
TRBJ2-2 . . TRBV13 CASSLGGATGELFF TGTGCCAGCAGCTTAGGAGGGGCTACCGGGGAGCTGTTTTTT
TRBJ2-1 TRBD2 . TRBV7-9 CASSLVGGGAEEQFF TGTGCCAGCAGCTTAGTTGGCGGGGGGGCGGAAGAGCAGTTCTTC
TRBJ1-1 . . TRBV18 CASVGGVGEAFF TGTGCCAGCGTAGGGGGTGTTGGTGAAGCTTTCTTT
TRBJ2-1 . . TRBV5-1 CASSLIGDEQFF TGCGCCAGCAGCTTGATCGGGGATGAGCAGTTCTTC
TRBJ1-1 TRBD1 . TRBV7-9 CASKTGVRPEAFF TGTGCCAGCAAAACAGGGGTAAGGCCTGAAGCTTTCTTT
TRBJ2-5 TRBD2 . TRBV4-1 CASSQWTSGGSETQYF TGCGCCAGCAGCCAATGGACTAGCGGGGGTTCAGAGACCCAGTACTTC
TRBJ2-2 TRBD1 . TRBV30 CAWTQSRGRTGELFF TGTGCCTGGACCCAGAGCAGGGGGCGCACCGGGGAGCTGTTTTTT
TRBJ1-1 TRBD1 . TRBV6-6 CASSQGQGETEAFF TGTGCCAGCAGCCAGGGACAGGGAGAAACTGAAGCTTTCTTT
TRBJ2-1 . . TRBV11-2 CASSLVAGGVNEQFF TGTGCCAGCAGCTTAGTGGCCGGGGGTGTTAATGAGCAGTTCTTC
TRBJ1-2 . . TRBV7-9 CASSLPDTRGVLGYTF TGTGCCAGCAGCCTACCTGACACCCGCGGGGTTTTAGGCTACACCTTC
TRBJ2-7 TRBD1 . TRBV7-9 CASSLGDRASSYEQYF TGTGCCAGCAGCTTAGGGGACAGGGCTTCCTCCTACGAGCAGTACTTC
TRBJ2-1 . . TRBV7-8 CASSITPGKGINEQFF TGTGCCAGCAGCATAACCCCCGGGAAAGGGATCAATGAGCAGTTCTTC
TRBJ2-5 TRBD2 . TRBV27 CASSPRDGRGETQYF TGTGCCAGCAGCCCCCGGGACGGGAGGGGAGAGACCCAGTACTTC
TRBJ1-2 TRBD1 . TRBV5-4 CASSATGGGDGYTF TGTGCCAGCAGCGCGACAGGGGGTGGAGATGGCTACACCTTC
TRBJ2-3 . . TRBV6-6 CASRPGGSTDTQYF TGTGCCAGCAGGCCCGGCGGTAGCACAGATACGCAGTATTTT
TRBJ2-7 TRBD1 . TRBV2 CASRLGQGIHEQYF TGTGCCAGTCGCCTCGGACAGGGAATCCACGAGCAGTACTTC
TRBJ1-2 . . TRBV25-1 CASRGGAVYGYTF TGTGCCAGCAGGGGGGGGGCGGTGTATGGCTACACCTTC
TRBJ1-1 TRBD1 . TRBV6-5 CASSSRQGAATEAFF TGTGCCAGCAGTTCCCGACAGGGGGCAGCCACTGAAGCTTTCTTT
TRBJ1-1 . . TRBV5-1 CASSLGGEIAEAFF TGCGCCAGCAGCTTGGGCGGGGAGATAGCTGAAGCTTTCTTT
TRBJ1-1 . . TRBV5-1 CASSNDGDEAFF TGCGCCAGCAGCAACGACGGAGACGAAGCTTTCTTT
TRBJ1-1 TRBD1 . TRBV7-9 CASSIGTGTEAFF TGTGCCAGCAGTATAGGGACAGGCACTGAAGCTTTCTTT
TRBJ1-1 TRBD1 . TRBV2 CASSPGQGHTEAFF TGTGCCAGCAGTCCCGGACAGGGCCACACTGAAGCTTTCTTT
TRBJ2-7 . . TRBV19 CASSIGDTSAEQYF TGTGCCAGTAGTATCGGGGACACTTCTGCCGAGCAGTACTTC
TRBJ1-2 . . TRBV2 CASSAQGHYGYTF TGTGCCAGCAGTGCCCAGGGGCACTATGGCTACACCTTC
TRBJ1-5 TRBD1 . TRBV11-2 CASSRDSGQPQHF TGTGCCAGCAGCCGGGACAGCGGACAGCCCCAGCATTTT
TRBJ2-1 TRBD2 . TRBV18 CASAPVLAGGYNEQFF TGTGCCAGCGCACCAGTCCTAGCGGGGGGGTACAATGAGCAGTTCTTC
TRBJ2-3 TRBD1 . TRBV10-3 CAISERTGAQYPAQYF TGTGCCATCAGTGAGAGGACAGGGGCGCAGTACCCTGCGCAGTATTTT
TRBJ1-2 . . TRBV5-4 CASSHDSNYGYTF TGTGCCAGCAGCCACGACAGTAACTATGGCTACACCTTC
TRBJ1-1 . . TRBV27 CASSGGAGNTEAFF TGTGCCAGCAGTGGGGGGGCAGGAAACACTGAAGCTTTCTTT
TRBJ2-1 . . TRBV29-1 CSVDVLAVNEQFF TGCAGCGTTGACGTACTAGCCGTCAATGAGCAGTTCTTC
TRBJ2-2 . . TRBV30 CACPTGQVNTGELFF TGTGCCTGCCCCACTGGGCAGGTGAACACCGGGGAGCTGTTTTTT
TRBJ1-1 TRBD1 . TRBV11-2 CASSLEGQGDTEAFF TGTGCCAGCAGCTTAGAGGGACAGGGGGACACTGAAGCTTTCTTT